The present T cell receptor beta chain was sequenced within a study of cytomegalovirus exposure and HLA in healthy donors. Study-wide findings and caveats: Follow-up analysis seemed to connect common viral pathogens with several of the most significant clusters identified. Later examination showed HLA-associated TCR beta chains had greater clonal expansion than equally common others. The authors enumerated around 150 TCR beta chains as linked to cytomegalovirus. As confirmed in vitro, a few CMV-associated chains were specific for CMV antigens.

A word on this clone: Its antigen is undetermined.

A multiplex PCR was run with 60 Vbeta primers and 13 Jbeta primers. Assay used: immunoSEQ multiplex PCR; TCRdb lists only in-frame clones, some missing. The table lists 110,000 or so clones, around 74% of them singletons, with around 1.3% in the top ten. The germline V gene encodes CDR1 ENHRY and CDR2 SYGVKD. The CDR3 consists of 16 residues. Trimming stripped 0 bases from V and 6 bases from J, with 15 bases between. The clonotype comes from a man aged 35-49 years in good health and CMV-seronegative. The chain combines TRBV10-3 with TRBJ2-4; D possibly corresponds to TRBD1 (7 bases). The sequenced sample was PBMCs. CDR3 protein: CAISESGGGVGNIQYF. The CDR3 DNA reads TGTGCCATCAGTGAGTCAGGAGGGGGCGTTGGAAACATTCAGTACTTC.